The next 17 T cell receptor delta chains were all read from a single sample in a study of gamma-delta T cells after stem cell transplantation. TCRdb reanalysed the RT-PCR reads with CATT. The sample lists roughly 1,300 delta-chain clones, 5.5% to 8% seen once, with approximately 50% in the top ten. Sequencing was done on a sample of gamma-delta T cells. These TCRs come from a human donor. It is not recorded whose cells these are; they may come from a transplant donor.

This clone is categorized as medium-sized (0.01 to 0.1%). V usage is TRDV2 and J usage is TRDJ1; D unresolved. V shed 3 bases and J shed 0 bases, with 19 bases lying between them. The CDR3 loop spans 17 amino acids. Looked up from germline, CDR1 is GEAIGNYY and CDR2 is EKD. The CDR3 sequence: CACDPLSKGSHTDKLIF. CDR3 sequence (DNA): TGTGCCTGTGACCCTCTCTCAAAGGGGTCTCACACCGATAAACTCATCTTT.

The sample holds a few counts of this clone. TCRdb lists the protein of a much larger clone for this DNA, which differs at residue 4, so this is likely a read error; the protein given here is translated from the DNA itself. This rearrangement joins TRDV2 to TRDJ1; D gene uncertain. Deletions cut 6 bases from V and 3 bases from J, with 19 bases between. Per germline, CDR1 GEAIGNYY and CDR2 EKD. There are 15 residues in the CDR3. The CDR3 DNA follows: TGTGCCTGTAACCCGATTGTACTGAAGGCCGATAAACTCATCTTT. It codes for CACNPIVLKADKLIF.

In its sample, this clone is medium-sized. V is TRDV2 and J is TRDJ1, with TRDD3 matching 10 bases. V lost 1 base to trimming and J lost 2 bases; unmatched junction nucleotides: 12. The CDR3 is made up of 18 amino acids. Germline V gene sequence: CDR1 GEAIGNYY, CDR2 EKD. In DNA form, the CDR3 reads TGTGCCTGTGACACTCTACTGGGGGATCCCAAAGCAACCGATAAACTCATCTTT. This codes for CACDTLLGDPKATDKLIF.

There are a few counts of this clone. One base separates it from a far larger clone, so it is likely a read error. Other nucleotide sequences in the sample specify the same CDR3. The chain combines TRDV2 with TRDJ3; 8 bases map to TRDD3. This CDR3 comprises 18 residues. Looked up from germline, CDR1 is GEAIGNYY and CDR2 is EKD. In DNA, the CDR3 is TGTGCCTGCGACACCCTGGGGGACCGCTCCTGGGACACCCGACAGATGTTTTTC. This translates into CACDTLGDRSWDTRQMFF.

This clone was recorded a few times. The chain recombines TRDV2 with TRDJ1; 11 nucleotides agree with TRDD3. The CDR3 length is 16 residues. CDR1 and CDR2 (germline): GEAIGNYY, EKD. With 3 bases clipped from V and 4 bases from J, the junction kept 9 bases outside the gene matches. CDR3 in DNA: TGTGCCTGTGACGAACCTGGGGGATACCGAGACGATAAACTCATCTTT. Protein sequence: CACDEPGGYRDDKLIF.

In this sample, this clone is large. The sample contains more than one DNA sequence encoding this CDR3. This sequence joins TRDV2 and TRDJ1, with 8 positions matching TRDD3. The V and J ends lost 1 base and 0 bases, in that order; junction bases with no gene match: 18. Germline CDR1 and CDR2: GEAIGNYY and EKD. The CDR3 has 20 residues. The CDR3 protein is CACDTLSSLLGVAYTDKLIF. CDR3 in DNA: TGTGCCTGTGACACACTATCCTCCTTACTGGGGGTCGCGTACACCGATAAACTCATCTTT.

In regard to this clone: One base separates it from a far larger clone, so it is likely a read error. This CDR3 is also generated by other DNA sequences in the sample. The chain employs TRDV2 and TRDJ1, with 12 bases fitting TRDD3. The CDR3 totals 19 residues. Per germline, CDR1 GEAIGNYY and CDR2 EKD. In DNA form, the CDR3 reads TGCGCCTGTGACCCCCTTGGGCTGGGGGATACGCTTGAAGCCGATAAACTCATCTTT. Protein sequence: CACDPLGLGDTLEADKLIF.

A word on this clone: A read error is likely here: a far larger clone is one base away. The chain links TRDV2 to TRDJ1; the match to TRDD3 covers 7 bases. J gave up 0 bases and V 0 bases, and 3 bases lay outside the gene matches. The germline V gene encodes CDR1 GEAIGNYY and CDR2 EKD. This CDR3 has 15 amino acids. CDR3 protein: CACDTVGEDTDKLIF. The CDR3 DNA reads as TGTGCCTGTGACACCGTGGGGGAAGACACCGATAAACTCATCTTT.

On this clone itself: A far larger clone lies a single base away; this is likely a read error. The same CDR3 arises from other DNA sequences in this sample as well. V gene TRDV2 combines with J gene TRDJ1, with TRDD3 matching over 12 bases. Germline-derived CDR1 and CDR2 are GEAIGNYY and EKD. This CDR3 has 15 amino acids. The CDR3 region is CACDSLGDTGTQLIF. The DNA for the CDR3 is TGCGCCTGTGACTCACTGGGGGATACCGGGACTCAGCTCATCTTT.

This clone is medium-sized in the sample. CDR3: CACDSVQIDTGDKLIF. In DNA, the CDR3 is TGTGCCTGTGACTCCGTACAAATCGATACGGGCGATAAACTCATCTTT. The chain is built from TRDV2 and TRDJ1, with D possibly being TRDD3 (6 bases). In germline, CDR1 is GEAIGNYY, CDR2 EKD. This CDR3 is 16 amino acids long. Trimming left V 3 bases short and J 4 bases short, with 20 bases between.

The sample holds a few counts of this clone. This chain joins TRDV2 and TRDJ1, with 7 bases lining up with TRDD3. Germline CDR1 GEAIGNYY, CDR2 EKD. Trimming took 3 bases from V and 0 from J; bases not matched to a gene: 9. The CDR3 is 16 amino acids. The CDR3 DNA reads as TGTGCCTGTGACGGCCTGGGGGCCTCGTACACCGATAAACTCATCTTT. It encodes CACDGLGASYTDKLIF.

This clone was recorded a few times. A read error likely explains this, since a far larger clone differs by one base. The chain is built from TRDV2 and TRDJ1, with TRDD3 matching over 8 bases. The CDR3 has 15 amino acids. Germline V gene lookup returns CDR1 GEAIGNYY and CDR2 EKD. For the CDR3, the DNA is TGTGCCCGTGACGCCCTACTGGGGGACACCGATAAACTCATCTTT. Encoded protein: CARDALLGDTDKLIF.

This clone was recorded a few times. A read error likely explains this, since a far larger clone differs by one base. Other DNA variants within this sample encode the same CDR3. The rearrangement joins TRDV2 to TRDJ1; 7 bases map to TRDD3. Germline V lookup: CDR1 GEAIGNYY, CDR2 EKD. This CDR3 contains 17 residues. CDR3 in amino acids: CACDPLEVLGNTDKLIF. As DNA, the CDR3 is TGTGCCTGTGACCCCCTTGAGGTACTGGGGAACACCGACAAACTCATCTTT.

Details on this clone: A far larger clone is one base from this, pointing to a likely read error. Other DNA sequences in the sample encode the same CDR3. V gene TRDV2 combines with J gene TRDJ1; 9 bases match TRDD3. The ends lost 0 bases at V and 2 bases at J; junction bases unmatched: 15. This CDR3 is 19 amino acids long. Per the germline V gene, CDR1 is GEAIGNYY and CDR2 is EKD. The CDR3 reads CACDTMEPTGGTLTDKLIF. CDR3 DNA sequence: TGTGCCTGTGACACCATGGAGCCAACTGGGGGAACTCTAACCGATAAACTCATCTTT.

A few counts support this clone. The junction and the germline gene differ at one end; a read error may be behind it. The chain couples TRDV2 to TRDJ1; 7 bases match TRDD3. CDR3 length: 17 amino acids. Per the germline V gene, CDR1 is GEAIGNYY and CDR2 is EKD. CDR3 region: CACDTIGGSSGTDELIF. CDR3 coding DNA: TGTGCCTGTGACACGATCGGGGGATCGTCCGGGACCGATGAACTCATCTTT.

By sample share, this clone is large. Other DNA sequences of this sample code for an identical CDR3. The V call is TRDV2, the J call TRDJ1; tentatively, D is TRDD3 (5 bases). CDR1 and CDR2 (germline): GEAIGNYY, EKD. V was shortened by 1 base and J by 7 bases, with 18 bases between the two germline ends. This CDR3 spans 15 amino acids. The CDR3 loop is CACDTLLKGESKLIF. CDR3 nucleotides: TGTGCCTGTGACACGCTCTTGAAAGGGGAGAGTAAACTCATCTTT.

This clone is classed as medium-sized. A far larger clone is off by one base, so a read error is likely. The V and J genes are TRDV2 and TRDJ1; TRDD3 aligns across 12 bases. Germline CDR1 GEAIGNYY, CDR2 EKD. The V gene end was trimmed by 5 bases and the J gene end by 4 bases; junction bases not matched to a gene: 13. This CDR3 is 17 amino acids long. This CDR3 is CACGTLTGGYRDDKLIF. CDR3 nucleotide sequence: TGTGCCTGTGGCACGCTTACTGGGGGATACCGAGACGATAAACTCATCTTT.